Listed below are T cell receptor beta chains from one sample, sequenced in a study of cytomegalovirus exposure and HLA in healthy donors. Assay used: immunoSEQ multiplex PCR; TCRdb lists only in-frame clones, some missing. The repertoire holds 270,000 or so clones, with just over 85% as singletons. Sequenced material: PBMCs. These receptor sequences come from a man between 35 and 55 years old in good health and CMV-seropositive. CDR3s leave out the opening cysteine and the closing phenylalanine or tryptophan. Fields, in order: J gene, clone size, D gene, V gene, CDR3 protein. The D gene is left open where the match is weak. Expanded clones get a size class; other rows say once, few or many, or leave the size out.

j_gene: TRBJ2-4
abundance: -
d_gene: -
v_gene: TRBV27
CDR3aa: ASRQISLAKNIQY

j_gene: TRBJ2-2
abundance: -
d_gene: -
v_gene: TRBV18
CDR3aa: ASSRNTGYGELF

j_gene: TRBJ2-3
abundance: once
d_gene: TRBD2
v_gene: TRBV7-7
CDR3aa: ASSPQGASGTDTQY

j_gene: TRBJ2-5
abundance: once
d_gene: -
v_gene: TRBV28
CDR3aa: ASSTTPPAGQETQY

j_gene: TRBJ2-1
abundance: -
d_gene: TRBD2
v_gene: TRBV27
CDR3aa: ASAPHKLAGGPNEQF

j_gene: TRBJ2-1
abundance: -
d_gene: -
v_gene: TRBV25-1
CDR3aa: ASSPPRNLSANEQF

j_gene: TRBJ1-2
abundance: -
d_gene: -
v_gene: TRBV11-2
CDR3aa: ASSFDRTYGYT

j_gene: TRBJ2-6
abundance: -
d_gene: TRBD1
v_gene: TRBV28
CDR3aa: ASSPPGGSGANVLT

j_gene: TRBJ2-2
abundance: -
d_gene: TRBD1
v_gene: TRBV15
CDR3aa: ATSRDLDRGAGELF

j_gene: TRBJ1-1
abundance: once
d_gene: -
v_gene: TRBV4-3
CDR3aa: ASSQLRGSEAF

j_gene: TRBJ2-3
abundance: -
d_gene: -
v_gene: TRBV7-2
CDR3aa: ASSPDGGGTDTQY

j_gene: TRBJ2-7
abundance: once
d_gene: TRBD1
v_gene: TRBV5-6
CDR3aa: ASSFPGQGIAFGQY

j_gene: TRBJ2-3
abundance: -
d_gene: TRBD2
v_gene: TRBV11-3
CDR3aa: ASSLEGLAGTDTQY

j_gene: TRBJ1-4
abundance: -
d_gene: TRBD1
v_gene: TRBV7-9
CDR3aa: ASSSGTGGEKLF

j_gene: TRBJ2-7
abundance: -
d_gene: TRBD1
v_gene: TRBV15
CDR3aa: ATSRDRVAYEQY

j_gene: TRBJ2-1
abundance: -
d_gene: -
v_gene: TRBV18
CDR3aa: ASSPPRGRSYNEQF

j_gene: TRBJ2-5
abundance: -
d_gene: TRBD2
v_gene: TRBV7-9
CDR3aa: ASSLGRERETQY

j_gene: TRBJ2-3
abundance: once
d_gene: TRBD2
v_gene: TRBV19
CDR3aa: ASSIGGLAGEGDTQY

j_gene: TRBJ1-1
abundance: -
d_gene: TRBD1
v_gene: TRBV6-1
CDR3aa: ASSPRTGTNTEAF

j_gene: TRBJ1-1
abundance: -
d_gene: -
v_gene: TRBV27
CDR3aa: ASSFVRGTEAF

j_gene: TRBJ2-5
abundance: -
d_gene: TRBD2
v_gene: TRBV27
CDR3aa: ASSLSLAGGGQETQY

j_gene: TRBJ2-7
abundance: -
d_gene: TRBD1
v_gene: TRBV18
CDR3aa: ASSPGQGLYEQY

j_gene: TRBJ1-1
abundance: -
d_gene: -
v_gene: TRBV5-8
CDR3aa: ASSRGLMNTEAF

j_gene: TRBJ2-7
abundance: -
d_gene: TRBD2
v_gene: TRBV25-1
CDR3aa: ASSEYGREAPGEQY

j_gene: TRBJ2-1
abundance: -
d_gene: TRBD1
v_gene: TRBV29-1
CDR3aa: SVERQGEGVGF

j_gene: TRBJ2-2
abundance: -
d_gene: -
v_gene: TRBV11-3
CDR3aa: ASSFPGPGELF

j_gene: TRBJ2-7
abundance: once
d_gene: -
v_gene: TRBV4-2
CDR3aa: ASSQDQGEGEQY

j_gene: TRBJ2-7
abundance: -
d_gene: -
v_gene: TRBV9
CDR3aa: ASSGPGGGEQY

j_gene: TRBJ1-2
abundance: -
d_gene: -
v_gene: TRBV4-2
CDR3aa: ASSQTAGNYGYT

j_gene: TRBJ2-3
abundance: -
d_gene: -
v_gene: TRBV7-9
CDR3aa: ASSLASWATDTQY

j_gene: TRBJ1-2
abundance: -
d_gene: TRBD1
v_gene: TRBV7-9
CDR3aa: ATVLGGLGYGYT

j_gene: TRBJ1-4
abundance: -
d_gene: -
v_gene: TRBV14
CDR3aa: ASSQTTGFGDEKLF

j_gene: TRBJ2-7
abundance: -
d_gene: -
v_gene: TRBV28
CDR3aa: ASSFGLRAASYEQY

j_gene: TRBJ2-1
abundance: -
d_gene: TRBD2
v_gene: TRBV5-1
CDR3aa: ASSLALAGSYNEQF

j_gene: TRBJ2-7
abundance: -
d_gene: -
v_gene: TRBV11-2
CDR3aa: ASSRDYEQY

j_gene: TRBJ2-2
abundance: -
d_gene: TRBD2
v_gene: TRBV7-8
CDR3aa: ASSRPGTSGAFLNTGELF

j_gene: TRBJ2-2
abundance: -
d_gene: TRBD2
v_gene: TRBV2
CDR3aa: ASRAGTSTGELF

j_gene: TRBJ1-3
abundance: -
d_gene: TRBD1
v_gene: TRBV7-9
CDR3aa: SSSLATGGTGNTIY

j_gene: TRBJ1-2
abundance: -
d_gene: -
v_gene: TRBV5-5
CDR3aa: ASSFRQENYGYT

j_gene: TRBJ1-1
abundance: few
d_gene: -
v_gene: TRBV7-2
CDR3aa: ASSFKGASGTEAF

j_gene: TRBJ1-1
abundance: -
d_gene: TRBD1
v_gene: TRBV2
CDR3aa: ASLGTGGWGTEAF

j_gene: TRBJ1-3
abundance: -
d_gene: -
v_gene: TRBV28
CDR3aa: ASSFDAGLGNTIY

j_gene: TRBJ2-2
abundance: -
d_gene: -
v_gene: TRBV7-2
CDR3aa: ASSLARGLTGELF

j_gene: TRBJ1-2
abundance: -
d_gene: TRBD1
v_gene: TRBV28
CDR3aa: ASSTQGYGYT

j_gene: TRBJ2-7
abundance: -
d_gene: -
v_gene: TRBV10-3
CDR3aa: AISESAGSYEQY

j_gene: TRBJ1-2
abundance: -
d_gene: -
v_gene: TRBV5-1
CDR3aa: ASSTRDSYGYT